These 28 T cell receptor beta chains originate from one sample sequenced in a study of T cell responses to AZD1222 COVID-19 vaccine. The repertoire was sequenced with immunoSEQ multiplex PCR; TCRdb's copy has only in-frame clones and lacks some. Altogether approximately 180,000 clones are present, approximately 90% being singletons, with the ten largest covering approximately 3%. This material consisted of peripheral blood, taken on day 0 of AZD1222 vaccination. Every receptor here comes from an adult in good health.

The chain uses TRBV7-2 and TRBJ1-2; D call uncertain. Per the germline V gene, CDR1 is SGHTA and CDR2 is FQGNSA. V was clipped by 5 bases and J by 7 bases, with 20 bases between them. This CDR3 comprises 15 residues. The CDR3 region is CASSNTNPSVGGYTF. The CDR3 region has the DNA TGTGCCAGCAGCAACACTAACCCCAGCGTTGGTGGCTACACCTTC.

This clone has just a few counts. The junction does not match germline at one end; this may be a read error. V gene TRBV7-7 combines with J gene TRBJ2-1, with D possibly matching TRBD2 (6 bases). The germline gives CDR1 SSHAT, CDR2 FNYEAQ (reference sequence). The CDR3 has 15 amino acids. The CDR3 loop reads CASSAGLVTYNEQFF. The DNA of the CDR3 is TGTGCTAGCAGCGCGGGACTCGTGACCTACAATGAGCAGTTCTTC.

V usage is TRBV30 and J usage is TRBJ2-7; D possibly corresponds to TRBD2 (5 bases). The CDR3 runs to 13 residues. The germline V and J ends were trimmed by 4 bases and 9 bases, with 19 bases remaining between them. CDR1 is GTSNPN, CDR2 SVGIG, per germline (reference sequence). CDR3 sequence reads: CAWKNAGRNGQYF. In nucleotides, the CDR3 is TGTGCCTGGAAAAACGCGGGTCGTAATGGGCAGTACTTC.

V gene TRBV4-3 combines with J gene TRBJ2-3, with D possibly TRBD1 on 5 matching bases. CDR3 length: 16 residues. The germline V gene encodes CDR1 LGHNA and CDR2 YSLEER. The V end was cut by 2 bases, the J end by 0 bases, with 12 bases between. The CDR3 nucleotides are TGCGCCAGCAGCCAACAGGGCCCTTCGAGCACAGATACGCAGTATTTT. It encodes CASSQQGPSSTDTQYF.

The chain combines TRBV7-9 with TRBJ1-1, with a weak D call TRBD1 (5 bases). Germline assignment: CDR1 SEHNR and CDR2 FQNEAQ (reference sequence). The CDR3 runs to 14 residues. Trimming stripped 5 bases from V and 7 bases from J, with 17 bases between. CDR3 loop: CASSPGPYPHEAFF. The CDR3, as DNA: TGTGCCAGCAGCCCGGGACCGTATCCTCATGAAGCTTTCTTT. The full variable domain, in which reference TRBV7-9 and TRBJ1-1 provide the parts outside the CDR3, is DTGVSQNPRHKITKRGQNVTFRCDPISEHNRLYWYRQTLGQGPEFLTYFQNEAQLEKSRLLSDRFSAERPKGSFSTLEIQRTEQGDSAMYLCASSPGPYPHEAFFGQGTRLTVV.

The chain is built from TRBV5-1 and TRBJ1-5; D remains ambiguous. Deletions cut 4 bases from V and 0 bases from J, with 8 bases between. The CDR3 is 14 residues long. Germline V gene lookup returns CDR1 SGHRS and CDR2 YFSETQ. CDR3 loop: CASSRRGSNQPQHF. The CDR3 DNA is TGCGCCAGCAGCCGAAGAGGTAGCAATCAGCCCCAGCATTTT.

Here the CDR3 reads CASSQGTGFYGYTF. CDR3 sequence (DNA): TGCGCCAGCAGCCAGGGGACAGGATTTTATGGCTACACCTTC. The rearrangement uses TRBV4-3 and TRBJ1-2; 8 bases are a match to TRBD1. Germline assignment: CDR1 LGHNA and CDR2 YSLEER. CDR3 length: 14 residues. The trim removed 3 bases at V and 5 bases at J, leaving 5 bases unmatched.

The chain joins TRBV4-3 to TRBJ1-2, with D perhaps TRBD1 (5 bases). The CDR3 is 12 residues long. The ends were cut back, 5 bases at V and 8 bases at J, with 12 bases in the middle. In germline, CDR1 is LGHNA, CDR2 YSLEER. For the CDR3, the DNA is TGCGCCAGCAGCAAAACAGGTTTCGGCTACACCTTC. Translation gives CASSKTGFGYTF.

The chain recombines TRBV18 with TRBJ2-1; TRBD2 aligns across 8 bases. Germline CDR1 and CDR2: KGHSH and LQKENI. The CDR3 contains 16 residues. J lost 0 bases, V lost 6 bases, and 7 bases had no gene match. The DNA for the CDR3 is TGTGCCAGCTCTCACAGTCGGGGGGGCTCCTACAATGAGCAGTTCTTC. Amino acids: CASSHSRGGSYNEQFF.

This clone was detected only once. The CDR3 reads CASSQGREKLFF. In DNA, the CDR3 is TGTGCCAGCAGCCAAGGTCGGGAAAAACTGTTTTTT. The genes are TRBV4-2 and TRBJ1-4; no clear D gene. The germline CDR1 and CDR2 sequences are LGHNA and YNFKEQ. The CDR3 runs 12 residues. The V end lost 1 base, the J end lost 8 bases, and 5 bases lay between the germline ends.

The chain couples TRBV7-8 to TRBJ2-2; possibly TRBD2 for D (6 bases). Looked up from germline, CDR1 is SGHVS and CDR2 is FQNEAQ. V dropped 1 base and J dropped 3 bases, with 9 bases sitting between them. The CDR3 has 15 residues. Written as DNA, the CDR3 is TGTGCCAGCAGCTTAGGATGGGGGGACACCGGGGAGCTGTTTTTT. Protein product: CASSLGWGDTGELFF.

The V gene is TRBV3-1 (or the pseudogene TRBV3-2), the J gene TRBJ1-4; D might be TRBD1 (5 bases). Trimming took 0 bases from V and 2 from J, leaving 19 bases between them. This CDR3 has 19 residues. CDR1 and CDR2 from the germline V gene are LGHDT and YNNKEL (reference sequence). CDR3 in amino acids: CASSQEGQGRVRTNEKLFF. The CDR3 DNA sequence: TGTGCCAGCAGCCAAGAAGGGCAGGGAAGAGTAAGGACTAATGAAAAACTGTTTTTT.

The chain is built from TRBV27 and TRBJ1-1; TRBD1 matches 9 bases. This CDR3 has 15 amino acids. The J segment lost 3 bases and the V segment lost 5 bases, leaving 7 bases of the junction unmatched. The germline V gene has CDR1 MNHEY and CDR2 SMNVEV (reference sequence). This CDR3 reads CASSPRQGGDTEAFF. CDR3 DNA sequence: TGTGCCAGCAGTCCCAGACAGGGGGGAGACACTGAAGCTTTCTTT.

CDR3 sequence: CASSPGGALMDETQYF. The CDR3 DNA reads TGTGCCAGCAGCCCAGGAGGGGCCCTGATGGATGAGACCCAGTACTTC. The rearrangement uses TRBV7-9 and TRBJ2-5, with D possibly being TRBD2 (6 bases). The CDR3 sequence is 16 residues long. V shed 5 bases and J shed 5 bases, with 21 bases lying between them. From germline, CDR1 is SEHNR and CDR2 FQNEAQ (reference sequence).

This clone was observed once. This sequence joins TRBV5-6 and TRBJ1-6; TRBD1 agrees at 9 bases. The germline V gene encodes CDR1 SGHDT and CDR2 YYEEEE. The length of the CDR3 is 14 residues. Losses at the gene ends were 2 bases for V and 10 bases for J; bases not matched to a gene: 4. In DNA form, the CDR3 reads TGTGCCAGCAGCTTCCGGGACAGGGTATCACCCCTCCACTTT. Translated, it gives CASSFRDRVSPLHF.

J is TRBJ1-4 and V is TRBV19; no definite D call. With 5 bases removed from V and 0 bases from J, the gap between germline ends came to 13 bases. Germline CDR1 reads LNHDA; CDR2 reads SQIVND (reference sequence). The CDR3 has 16 residues. In DNA, the CDR3 is TGTGCCAGTAGTCTTGGTGCAGTTGCAACTAATGAAAAACTGTTTTTT. Amino acid sequence: CASSLGAVATNEKLFF.

The chain couples TRBV11-2 to TRBJ2-2, with TRBD2 matching over 10 bases. Unmatched junction bases numbered 1, after V lost 5 bases and J lost 7 bases. This CDR3 spans 13 amino acids. CDR1 is SGHAT and CDR2 is FQNNGV in the germline V gene. DNA for the CDR3: TGTGCCAGCAGCGCTAGCGGGGGCGGGGAGCTGTTTTTT. Its protein product is CASSASGGGELFF.

This sequence joins TRBV29-1 and TRBJ1-2; weak D call: TRBD1 (5 bases). V was pared by 6 bases and J by 0 bases, with 14 bases between. Germline V gives CDR1 SQVTM, CDR2 ANQGSEA. The CDR3 has 14 amino acids. The CDR3 protein is CSVDSGRTNYGYTF. The CDR3 DNA is TGCAGCGTCGATTCAGGGAGAACTAACTATGGCTACACCTTC.

DNA of the CDR3: TGTGCCAGCAGCCCGGGACTAGCGTGGGAGACCCAGTACTTC. Protein product: CASSPGLAWETQYF. The genes are TRBV7-3 and TRBJ2-5; 10 bases fit TRBD2. V gave up 5 bases and J gave up 5 bases; unmatched junction bases: 5. CDR1 and CDR2 from the germline V gene are SGHTA and FQGTGA. The CDR3 length is 14 residues.

This chain links TRBV4-3 with TRBJ2-7; tentative D call: TRBD1 (7 bases). V was shortened by 1 base and J by 3 bases, with 13 bases between the two germline ends. Germline assignment: CDR1 LGHNA and CDR2 YSLEER. This CDR3 region has 15 residues. This chain's CDR3 is CASSQGRGPGYEQYF. The DNA of the CDR3 is TGCGCCAGCAGCCAAGGGAGGGGGCCGGGCTACGAGCAGTACTTC.

Details on this clone: At the DNA level, this CDR3 is encoded by other sequences in the same sample as well. V gene TRBV6-5 combines with J gene TRBJ1-1; maybe TRBD1 (5 bases). Germline V gives CDR1 MNHEY, CDR2 SVGAGI. The CDR3 is made up of 13 amino acids. The germline V and J ends were trimmed by 0 bases and 5 bases, with 7 bases remaining between them. The CDR3 sequence: CASSYSQGTEAFF. CDR3 coding DNA: TGTGCCAGCAGTTACTCCCAGGGAACTGAAGCTTTCTTT.

V gene TRBV4-2 combines with J gene TRBJ2-6; possibly TRBD2 for D (6 bases). The CDR3 covers 17 residues. Germline V CDR1 and CDR2: LGHNA, YNFKEQ. The V and J ends lost 8 bases and 1 base respectively, with 18 bases between them. CDR3 nucleotides: TGTGCCAGCGGCGCTGGAGGGATCGGGTCTGGGGCCAACGTCCTGACTTTC. Translating it yields CASGAGGIGSGANVLTF.

The rearrangement links TRBV6-5 to TRBJ1-6; 9 nucleotides align to TRBD1. The junction had 10 bases not matched to a gene; V was cut back by 11 bases and J by 8 bases. The V gene's germline CDR1 is MNHEY and CDR2 SVGAGI. The CDR3 covers 14 residues. The CDR3 region is CASGPGQGDSPLHF. The CDR3 DNA follows: TGTGCCTCAGGACCGGGACAGGGCGATTCACCCCTCCACTTT.

V and J are TRBV24-1 and TRBJ2-7; TRBD1 is a possible D gene (6 bases). The germline V gene encodes CDR1 KGHDR and CDR2 SFDVKD. This CDR3 is built from 13 residues. The V end lost 10 bases, the J end lost 4 bases, and 16 bases lay between the germline ends. The DNA of the CDR3 is TGTGCCACATTGGGGGCTCCCTCGTACGAGCAGTACTTC. Translating it yields CATLGAPSYEQYF.

V gene TRBV9 combines with J gene TRBJ2-2, with 7 bases lining up with TRBD2. Germline V gene sequence: CDR1 SGDLS, CDR2 YYNGEE. This CDR3 has 17 residues. After removal of 4 bases from V and 0 bases from J, the junction contained 9 bases not matched to a gene. The CDR3 loop reads CASSPSPAGANTGELFF. DNA of the CDR3: TGTGCCAGCAGCCCTTCTCCGGCGGGGGCGAACACCGGGGAGCTGTTTTTT. Based on the CDR3 plus reference TRBV9 and TRBJ2-2, the full variable domain is DSGVTQTPKHLITATGQRVTLRCSPRSGDLSVYWYQQSLDQGLQFLIQYYNGEERAKGNILERFSAQQFPDLHSELNLSSLELGDSALYFCASSPSPAGANTGELFFGEGSRLTVL.

This chain links TRBV19 with TRBJ2-1; D remains ambiguous. Trimming shortened V by 1 base and J by 4 bases, and 8 bases separated the two germline ends. The CDR3 consists of 14 residues. CDR1 and CDR2 (germline): LNHDA, SQIVND (reference sequence). CDR3 loop: CASSIGVGYNEQFF. CDR3 DNA sequence: TGTGCCAGTAGTATAGGGGTCGGATACAATGAGCAGTTCTTC.

This chain connects TRBV5-1 to TRBJ2-1; the match to TRBD2 covers 11 bases. The CDR3 extends over 15 amino acids. Germline CDR1 SGHRS, CDR2 YFSETQ. Trimming cost V 4 bases and J 7 bases; bases outside gene matches: 7. The CDR3 coding sequence is TGCGCCAGCAGCCAACTAGCGGGGGCCGGAAATGAGCAGTTCTTC. Amino acids: CASSQLAGAGNEQFF.

The rearrangement joins TRBV3-1 (or the pseudogene TRBV3-2) to TRBJ2-3; TRBD1 matches 7 bases. The CDR3 length is 17 residues. Germline lookup yields CDR1 LGHDT and CDR2 YNNKEL (reference sequence). Trimming at V came to 3 bases and at J to 0 bases, leaving 9 bases not matched to a gene. The CDR3 nucleotides are TGTGCCAGCAGCCAGCACCGACAGGGAACTAGCACAGATACGCAGTATTTT. Amino acids: CASSQHRQGTSTDTQYF.